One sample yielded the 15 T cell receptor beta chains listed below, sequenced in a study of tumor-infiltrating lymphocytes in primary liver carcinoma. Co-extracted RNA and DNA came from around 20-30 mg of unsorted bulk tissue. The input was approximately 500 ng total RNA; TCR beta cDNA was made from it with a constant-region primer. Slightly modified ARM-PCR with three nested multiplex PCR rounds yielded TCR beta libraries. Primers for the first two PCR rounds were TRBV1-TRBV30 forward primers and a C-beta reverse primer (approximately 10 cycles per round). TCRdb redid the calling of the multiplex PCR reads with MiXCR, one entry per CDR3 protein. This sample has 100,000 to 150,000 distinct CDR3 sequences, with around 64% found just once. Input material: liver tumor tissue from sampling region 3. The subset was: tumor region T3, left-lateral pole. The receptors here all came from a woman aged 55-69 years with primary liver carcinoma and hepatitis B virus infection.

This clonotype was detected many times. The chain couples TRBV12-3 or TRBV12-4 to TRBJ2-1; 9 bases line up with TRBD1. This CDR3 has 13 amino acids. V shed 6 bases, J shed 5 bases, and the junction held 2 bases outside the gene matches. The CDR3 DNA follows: TGTGCCAGCAGGGGGACAGGGAACAATGAGCAGTTCTTC. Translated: CASRGTGNNEQFF.

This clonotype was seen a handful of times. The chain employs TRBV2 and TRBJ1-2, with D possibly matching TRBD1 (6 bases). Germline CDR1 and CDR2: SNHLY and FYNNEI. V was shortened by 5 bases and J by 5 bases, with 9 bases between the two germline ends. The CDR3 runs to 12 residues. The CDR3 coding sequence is TGTGCCAGCAGTCGGACAGCTTATGGCTACACCTTC. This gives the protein CASSRTAYGYTF.

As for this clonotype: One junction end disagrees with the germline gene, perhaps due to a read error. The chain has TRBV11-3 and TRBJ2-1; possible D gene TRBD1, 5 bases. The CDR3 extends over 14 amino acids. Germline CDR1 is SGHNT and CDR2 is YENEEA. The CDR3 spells CTSSLGAHNNEQLF. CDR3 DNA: TGTACCAGCAGCTTAGGGGCACACAACAATGAGCAGCTCTTC. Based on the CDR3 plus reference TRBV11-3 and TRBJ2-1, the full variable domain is EAGVVQSPRYKIIEKKQPVAFWCNPISGHNTLYWYLQNLGQGPELLIRYENEEAVDDSQLPKDRFSAERLKGVDSTLKIQPAELGDSAVYLCTSSLGAHNNEQLFGPGTRLTVL.

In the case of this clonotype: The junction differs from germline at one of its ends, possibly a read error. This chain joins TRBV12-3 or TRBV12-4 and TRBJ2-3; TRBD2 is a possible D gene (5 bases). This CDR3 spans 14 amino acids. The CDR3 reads CASGFSGGIDTQYF. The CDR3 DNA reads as TGTGCCAGCGGTTTCTCCGGAGGCATAGATACGCAGTATTTT.

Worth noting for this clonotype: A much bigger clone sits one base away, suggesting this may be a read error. CDR3 sequence reads: CASSLGLQGKQYF. CDR3 bases: TGCGCCAGCAGCTTAGGGCTCCAAGGGAAGCAGTACTTC. J is TRBJ2-7 and V is TRBV5-1; the D is unclear. CDR3 length equals 13 residues. CDR1 is SGHRS, CDR2 YFSETQ, per germline. V was pared by 2 bases and J by 8 bases, with 14 bases between.

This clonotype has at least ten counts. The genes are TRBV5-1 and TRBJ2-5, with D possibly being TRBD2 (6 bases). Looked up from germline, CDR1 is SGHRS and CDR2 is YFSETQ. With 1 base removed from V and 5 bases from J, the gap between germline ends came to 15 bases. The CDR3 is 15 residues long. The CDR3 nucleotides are TGCGCCAGCAGCTTGATCCAGGGAGGAGGGGAGACCCAGTACTTC. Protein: CASSLIQGGGETQYF. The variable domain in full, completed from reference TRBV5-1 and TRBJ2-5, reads KAGVTQTPRYLIKTRGQQVTLSCSPISGHRSVSWYQQTPGQGLQFLFEYFSETQRNKGNFPGRFSGRQFSNSRSEMNVSTLELGDSALYLCASSLIQGGGETQYFGPGTRLLVL.

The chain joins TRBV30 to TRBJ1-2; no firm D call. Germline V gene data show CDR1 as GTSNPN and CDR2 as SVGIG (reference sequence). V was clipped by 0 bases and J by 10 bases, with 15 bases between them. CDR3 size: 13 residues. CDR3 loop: CAWSVVLDSDYTF. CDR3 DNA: TGTGCCTGGAGTGTGGTACTTGACTCTGACTACACCTTC.

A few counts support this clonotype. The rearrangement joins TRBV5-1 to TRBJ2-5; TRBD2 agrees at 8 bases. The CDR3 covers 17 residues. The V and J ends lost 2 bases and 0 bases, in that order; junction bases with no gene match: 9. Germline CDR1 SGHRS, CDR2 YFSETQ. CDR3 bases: TGCGCCAGCAGCTTTGGCCCAGCGGGAGTACACCAAGAGACCCAGTACTTC. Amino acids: CASSFGPAGVHQETQYF. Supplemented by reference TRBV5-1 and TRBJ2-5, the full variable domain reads KAGVTQTPRYLIKTRGQQVTLSCSPISGHRSVSWYQQTPGQGLQFLFEYFSETQRNKGNFPGRFSGRQFSNSRSEMNVSTLELGDSALYLCASSFGPAGVHQETQYFGPGTRLLVL.

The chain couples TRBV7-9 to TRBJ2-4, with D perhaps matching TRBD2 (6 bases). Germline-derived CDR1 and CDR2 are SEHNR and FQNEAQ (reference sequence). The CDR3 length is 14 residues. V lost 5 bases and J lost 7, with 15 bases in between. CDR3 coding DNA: TGTGCCAGCAGCCAAAGGACGGCGGGGAACATTCAGTACTTC. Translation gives CASSQRTAGNIQYF.

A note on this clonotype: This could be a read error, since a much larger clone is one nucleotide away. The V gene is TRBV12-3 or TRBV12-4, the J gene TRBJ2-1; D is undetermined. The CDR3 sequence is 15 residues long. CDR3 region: CASSLAGSSYNEQLF. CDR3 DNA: TGTGCCAGCAGTTTAGCGGGCAGCTCCTACAATGAGCAGCTCTTC.

The CDR3 protein is CASSLFRGPKGNNEQFF. The DNA of the CDR3 is TGTGCCAGCAGTTTATTCCGGGGGCCAAAGGGTAACAATGAGCAGTTCTTC. V and J are TRBV28 and TRBJ2-1; D is possibly TRBD1 or TRBD2 (6 bases each). Trimming cost V 1 base and J 5 bases, with 18 bases left between them. Germline V gene data show CDR1 as MDHEN and CDR2 as SYDVKM. This CDR3 spans 17 amino acids. Variable domain in full (rest from reference TRBV28 and TRBJ2-1): DVKVTQSSRYLVKRTGEKVFLECVQDMDHENMFWYRQDPGLGLRLIYFSYDVKMKEKGDIPEGYSVSREKKERFSLILESASTNQTSMYLCASSLFRGPKGNNEQFFGPGTRLTVL.

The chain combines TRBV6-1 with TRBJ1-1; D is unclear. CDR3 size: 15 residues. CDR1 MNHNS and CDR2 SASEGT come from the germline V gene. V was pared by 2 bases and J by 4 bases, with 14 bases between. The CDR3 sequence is CASSETWRITTEAFF. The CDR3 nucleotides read TGTGCCAGCAGTGAAACCTGGCGGATCACCACTGAAGCTTTCTTT.

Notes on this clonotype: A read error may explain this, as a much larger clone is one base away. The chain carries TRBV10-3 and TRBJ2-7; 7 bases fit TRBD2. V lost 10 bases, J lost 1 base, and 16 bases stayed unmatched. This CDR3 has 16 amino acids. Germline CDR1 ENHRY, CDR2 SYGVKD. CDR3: CATRQPTCGSSYEQYF. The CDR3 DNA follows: TGTGCCACCCGACAGCCGACTTGCGGGAGTTCCTACGAGCAGTACTTC.

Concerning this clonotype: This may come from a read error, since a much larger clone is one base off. The chain's CDR3 is CASTTGTNEQFF. As DNA, the CDR3 is TGTGCCAGCACAACAGGGACCAATGAGCAGTTCTTC. The J gene is TRBJ2-1, the V gene TRBV12-3 or TRBV12-4; perhaps TRBD1 as D (6 bases). Trimming removed 7 bases at V and 6 bases at J, with 10 bases between. The CDR3 loop spans 12 amino acids.

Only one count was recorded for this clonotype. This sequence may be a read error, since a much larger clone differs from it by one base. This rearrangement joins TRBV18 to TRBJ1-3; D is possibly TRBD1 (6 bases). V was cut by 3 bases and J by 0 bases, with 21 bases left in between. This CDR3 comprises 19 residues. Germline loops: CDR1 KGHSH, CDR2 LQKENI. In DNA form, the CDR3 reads TGTGCCAGCTCACCGATGGCTAACGGGGGGCTCAGCTCTGGAAACACCATATATTTT. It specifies CASSPMANGGLSSGNTIYF.